Sequencing of this T cell receptor beta chain was carried out in a study of cytomegalovirus exposure and HLA in healthy donors (TCRdb year 2017). With regard to the full study: According to an earlier analysis of a few hundred of the donors, about 179 million T cells yielded over 90 million unique TCR beta sequences and about 300 Gb of sequence data. An early release covering roughly 640 HLA-typed donors comprised about 300 gigabases of sequencing data and approximately 80 million unique TCR sequences. HLA typing covered class I and class II loci at four-digit resolution. A later genetic analysis took genome-wide SNP genotypes for about three fifths of the roughly 700 donors and used that subset as a discovery cohort. The T cell repertoires of several hundred subjects were profiled by immunosequencing and related to cytomegalovirus serostatus. Rather than using new phenotypic data, the later analysis identified candidate immune exposures from TCR beta sequences and from how often those sequences occurred across donors. On average, roughly 240,000 unique TCR beta nucleotide sequences were sequenced per donor among more than 350 genotyped donors of the cohort, with about 17% of those sequences being non-productive. In an earlier analysis of over 550 of the donors, high-throughput TCR beta sequencing was used to judge whether each TCR beta V gene segment behaved as functional or pseudogenic. Of the approximately 400 genotyped donors, about 80% fell in the genetic ancestry cluster associated with self-reported Caucasian donors. To predict cytomegalovirus infection status, the study brought together high-throughput TCR immunosequencing, statistical association of individual TCRs with disease status, and machine learning. Every discovery cohort repertoire had been produced on one sequencing platform. Alongside the repertoire data, information on donor age, sex, ethnicity and CMV serostatus was compiled. To study patterns of TCR occurrence, a later analysis re-analyzed previously published TCR beta repertoires from 666 donors and added high-resolution HLA genotyping. About 5 DR-DQ haplotypes were handled as single units for association and clustering, since linkage in the cohort was strong. The study aimed to test whether cataloging public T cell receptors could reveal signatures of past pathogen exposure. Along with the approximately 600-subject first cohort, a separate validation cohort of some 130 different subjects was used. Typing coverage differed by locus: A, B, C, DRB1 and DQB1 were typed in roughly 629-640 donors, DQA1 in 500 to 550, DPA1 in 600 to 610, and DPB1 in about 450. Beyond this particular receptor, the publication reports: Sequencing depth was assumed to be roughly uniform across donors in the presence/absence analyses, though that assumption may not hold. An association between a missense DCLRE1C variant and V-gene and J-gene trimming of TCR beta chains was found in a later genetic analysis and replicated in an independent cohort. A later analysis found that TCR association rates varied across HLA loci, with DRB1 alleles showing the most associated TCRs and HLA-C alleles the fewest. In vitro tests confirmed that a few of the cytomegalovirus-associated TCR beta chains recognize cytomegalovirus antigens. CMV serostatus was the only immune exposure information available for the cohort. Only TCR beta chains were sequenced in this cohort, and the absence of alpha or paired-chain data limited detectable features. In both the original and validation cohorts, the classifier was reported to diagnose cytomegalovirus status with high specificity and sensitivity. Some IMGT-functional V segments, including TRBV6-2 and TRBV6-3, could not be told apart with the 87-base-pair reads, so those segments were excluded. Across donors, most TCR sequences were observed very rarely, whereas some public TCRs were present in many individuals. A later analysis found that most CMV-associated TCR beta chains appeared HLA-restricted, with HLA associations seemingly driven largely by CMV exposure. Broadly in line with IMGT annotations, most TCR beta V segments showed up in productive rearrangements about 87% or about 30% of the time in an earlier analysis of under 700 of the donors. The study listed 170 or so TCR beta chains as associated with cytomegalovirus. HLA typing was unavailable for some donors at each locus, so association tests used only the typed subset. Because counts were too low, under 20 rarely observed V segments, including chromosome 9 orphons, were left out of the earlier analysis of approximately 500 of the donors. The sequencing pipeline was judged likely to have produced a cluster of highly shared sequence variants as a technical artifact. In a later analysis, HLA-associated TCR beta chains were found to be more clonally expanded and to have lower generation probabilities than equally common non-associated chains. Assigning TCR associations to individual alleles was difficult when HLA alleles, especially DR and DQ, strongly co-occurred. According to a later genetic analysis, donors in an Asian-associated ancestry cluster had fewer N-insertions in productive TCRs than the approximately 650-donor mean. Several of the top co-occurrence clusters appeared to be linked to parvovirus B19, influenza, CMV and Epstein-Barr virus, according to a later analysis. A further reported finding was that TCR beta sequences accurately predicted the HLA-A and HLA-B alleles for most subjects in the first cohort. It was suggested by the authors that the approach could potentially be generalized to other disease states and immunological phenotypes. Linkage disequilibrium might explain the correlated functional status among segregating V segments, but an unknown experimental factor could not be ruled out. A later analysis associated 15,000 to 20,000 TCR beta sequences with specific HLA alleles at a false discovery rate of 0.05.

The cohort comprised 670 or so healthy bone marrow donors. Cohort members were all nominally healthy when sampled, although unrecorded immune exposures were likely present. The donor tested CMV seronegative, placing the donor among the 350 or so seronegative members of the cohort. A peripheral blood sample was collected from each donor, and TCR beta sequencing was performed on peripheral blood mononuclear cells. Genomic DNA was extracted from the blood cell samples with the Qiagen DNeasy Blood Extraction Kit. Receptor libraries were prepared by the immunoSEQ multiplex PCR assay. For the multiplex PCR, a mixture combining 60 forward primers for TCR Vbeta segments and 13 reverse primers for TCR Jbeta segments was used. The CDR3 region of rearranged TCR beta genes was amplified from genomic DNA by a multiplex PCR assay. On the Illumina HiSeq System, the amplified TCR beta libraries were sequenced as 87-base-pair reads. Concerning the study's data processing: A later analysis counted about 80 million unique TCR beta chains across the 670 or so repertoires, and some 11 million of these chains were shared by at least two donors. Raw reads were error-corrected and collapsed into unique sequences with a nearest-neighbor algorithm that merged closely related sequences to remove PCR and sequencing errors. CDR3 sequences were aligned to IMGT reference sequences to assign V, D and J gene segments. For a sequence to be retained, a match of at least six nucleotides to both a V gene segment and a J gene segment was required. A rearrangement counted as productive if the CDR3 had no stop codons and remained in frame with V and J, and every other rearrangement counted as non-productive. Following IMGT convention, CDR3 was defined as the stretch from the second conserved V-encoded cysteine to the conserved J-encoded phenylalanine. The earlier analysis of about 500 of the donors excluded sequences that lacked an unambiguous match to a single V gene segment. An earlier analysis of 450 to 650 of the donors called V segments functional above 56.7% productive rearrangements and segregating when the between-donor standard deviation exceeded 5%. A statistical classification framework was developed to diagnose cytomegalovirus status using the catalog of TCR beta chain sequences. In a later analysis, TCR nucleotide sequences were compared against IMGT/GENE-DB human TR gene sequences so that V and J genes could be assigned. In a later analysis, CDR3 sequences and most-parsimonious VDJ recombination scenarios were assigned using the TCRdist pipeline. In a later analysis, each TCR beta chain was defined by its CDR3 amino acid sequence together with its V-gene family, and reads lacking a unique V-gene family were excluded. As a way to deal with suspected cross-contamination and a sequencing artifact, a later analysis dropped 500 to 700 nucleotide sequences that were highly shared and had low generation probability. In a later analysis, a clonal expansion index for each public chain was calculated from normalized within-repertoire ranks of inferred template counts. Generation probabilities in a later analysis came from a VDJ recombination model fitted to out-of-frame rearrangements, and those results were checked against IGoR. Hypergeometric tests were used in a later analysis to score TCR-TCR, TCR-HLA and TCR-CMV co-occurrence, with a repertoire-size bias correction applied to the TCR pairs. To estimate false discovery rates, a later analysis permuted the HLA or CMV assignments 20 times. In a later analysis, co-occurring TCRs were grouped using DBSCAN, and TCRdist sequence similarity was added for clustering within HLA-allele-positive subsets. Repertoires with fewer than 30,000 or more than 120,000 public chains, plus five repertoires with anomalous nucleotide sharing, were excluded from co-occurrence clustering. TCRdb re-hosts the immuneACCESS table, in-frame sequences only. Its copies lack some clones; in the studies checked, an unresolved V gene accounts for under half of them, and the cause for the rest is not known. D and trimming come from the DNA, and the V and J calls and clone size come from that table. In this sample the table shows around 110,000 clones, around 75% of which occur a single time. The top ten constitute 2.5% of the sample.

A word on this clone: The target of this receptor is not known. Base quality data are lacking; no much larger clone is found one base away.

Germline trimming amounts to 2 bases on V and 2 bases on J, with 7 as the count of junction bases outside the gene matches. The CDR1 and CDR2 encoded by the germline V gene (reference sequence) are MNHNY and SVGAGI. Inclusive of the bounding cysteine and phenylalanine, the CDR3 is 16 residues long. Just CDR3 DNA is preserved here, 48 bases in frame from base 1. Sequenced material: PBMCs. The sequence came from a middle-aged man in good health and CMV-seronegative. The sequence is built from TRBV6-6 and TRBJ2-7, and 9 bases in between align with TRBD2. The sequence in DNA is TGTGCCAGCAGTTACCCCCCGGTAGCGGGGGCCTACGAGCAGTACTTC. Its protein reads: CASSYPPVAGAYEQYF.